This T cell receptor (beta chain) was observed in a study of human T cells and chemical hapten exposure. Study details: 2% DPC was applied to approximately 2 cm by approximately 2 cm of upper inner arm skin for sensitization. The patient population, which was mostly female, had alopecia areata, totalis or universalis.

Regarding the study as a whole: While controls formed fewer of them, expanded TCRs formed significantly more large CDR3 similarity clusters.

One entry per CDR3 protein, called by TCRdb with MiXCR from the RACE reads. The sample records over 300,000 distinct CDR3 sequences, approximately 5.1% being singletons. This clonotype was found a few times. Its antigen remains unidentified. Time point given: pre-sensitization, week 0. Documented treatment: therapeutic diphenylcyclopropenone sensitization with weekly scalp DPC. Blood was drawn before each patch test was applied. Trimming took 0 bases from V and 2 from J, leaving 19 bases between them. The germline CDR1 and CDR2 sequences are SGHNT and YYREEE (reference sequence). CDR3 length: 18 residues.

This sample comprised whole blood, obtained in connection with sensitization to the hapten diphenylcyclopropenone (DPC). The V call is TRBV5-4, the J call TRBJ2-3; D unclear. The origin of this receptor is a woman aged 45-59 years with alopecia areata. Some clones in this sample may be carry-over from other donors' samples. In DNA form, the CDR3 reads TGTGCCAGCAGCTTGGGTTCTATGAGGTCGGCCCTCACAGATACGCAGTATTTT. This codes for CASSLGSMRSALTDTQYF.